A single sample gave rise to the 4 T cell receptor beta chains below, sequenced in a study of post-analysis software for immune sequencing data. The study's findings and limits: In patients, TRBV5-6, TRBV5-1 and TRBV20-1 belonged to five or six TRBV segments found more frequently than in controls.

The library was made from cDNA and included unique molecular identifiers. TCRdb fed the PCR reads into MiXCR, producing one record per CDR3 protein. The sample has 380,000 or so distinct CDR3 sequences, roughly 30% seen once. These receptors lack a known antigen. The sample consisted of blood. The receptors stem from a girl between 10 and 17 years old with multiple sclerosis.

This clonotype was counted many times. The V gene is TRBV12-3 or TRBV12-4, the J gene TRBJ2-7; D gene unclear. The CDR3 totals 11 residues. Trimming removed 5 bases from V and 4 bases from J, with 6 bases in between. CDR3 nucleotide sequence: TGTGCCAGCAGTGATAATTACGAGCAGTACTTC. This encodes CASSDNYEQYF.

This clonotype was seen only a few times. V is TRBV20-1 and J is TRBJ2-3; D not certain. This CDR3 has 12 residues. Trimming pared 2 bases from V and 11 bases from J, leaving 14 bases between. The germline V gene has CDR1 DFQATT and CDR2 SNEGSKA (reference sequence). The CDR3, as DNA: TGCAGTGCTAGACAGCCGACATTGGGGCAGTATTTT. As protein: CSARQPTLGQYF.

This clonotype was counted a few times. The chain employs TRBV11-2 and TRBJ2-5; TRBD1 matches at 10 bases. TRBJ2-7 explains the end of the DNA better; the J call may be wrong. CDR1 is SGHAT, CDR2 FQNNGV, per germline. This CDR3 has 16 amino acids. CDR3 nucleotide sequence: TGTGCCAGCAGCACCTACCGGGACAGGGGTACCTACGAGCAGTACTTC. Amino acids: CASSTYRDRGTYEQYF.

This clonotype has just a few counts. The chain recombines TRBV5-1 with TRBJ2-3; 9 positions match TRBD1. CDR1 and CDR2 (germline): SGHRS, YFSETQ. CDR3 length equals 16 residues. J lost 4 bases, V lost 0 bases, and 6 bases had no gene match. CDR3 coding DNA: TGCGCCAGCAGCTTGGCCTGGGGACAGGGACCAGATACGCAGTATTTT. It codes for CASSLAWGQGPDTQYF.